The rows below give T cell receptor beta chains drawn from one sample of a study of T cells in Graves' hyperthyroidism and ophthalmopathy. A single record per CDR3 protein comes from TCRdb applying MiXCR to the multiplex PCR reads. This sample yields 450,000 to 650,000 distinct CDR3 sequences, of which around 20% are seen a single time; approximately 26% belongs to the top ten. Sequences were obtained from blood. These receptors were taken from a man younger than 35 with Graves' hyperthyroidism. Each CDR3 is given without its conserved first and last residue. The order of the fields is D gene, V gene, CDR3 protein. The D gene is left open where the match is weak.

>.|TRBV6-5
ASSYQRGEAF
>TRBD1|TRBV28
ASSSQGYAGELF
>TRBD2|TRBV6-2/TRBV6-3
ASRTDRGTTSGRQETQY
>.|TRBV10-3
AISEEVAQPQH
>TRBD1|TRBV5-1
ASSPGQGPYGYT
>.|TRBV6-1
ASRSAGDSYSNQPQH
>TRBD2|TRBV20-1
SARDTPSGGETQY
>.|TRBV6-5
ASRWRAGGEQY
>.|TRBV20-1
SAGDGGQTYGYT
>TRBD1|TRBV4-1
ASSQRQGVGETQY
>.|TRBV29-1
SASGRMRSYEQY
>TRBD1|TRBV12-3/TRBV12-4
ASSLFVGDSSPLH
>.|TRBV6-5
ASSYSSSRITYEQY
>.|TRBV12-3/TRBV12-4
ASSSAGWETQY
>.|TRBV4-1
ASSQDGRTRVNTEAF
>.|TRBV2
ASSDIQETQY
>TRBD1|TRBV4-1
ASSQATGGQSEQY
>TRBD1|TRBV28
ASSPHTGAGNQPQH
>.|TRBV6-2/TRBV6-3
ASTTLNPPQPQH
>.|TRBV12-3/TRBV12-4
AIPTHYGYT
>TRBD1|TRBV2
ASTTLTGGRTEAF
>.|TRBV29-1
SVEDRGYYEQY
>.|TRBV12-3/TRBV12-4
ASSFSRNLRTEAF
>TRBD1|TRBV28
ASNLDRIGAIGNQPQH
>TRBD1|TRBV10-1
ASSQFTGTGVAGTEAF
>TRBD1|TRBV13
ASSSFGQGLWEDTEAF
>.|TRBV2
ASSESGVTEAF
>.|TRBV7-8
ASSLRGHFQETQY
>.|TRBV28
ASKDTRDAF
>.|TRBV12-3/TRBV12-4
ASSSTGEKLF
>.|TRBV28
ASNPGYLNTGELF
>.|TRBV2
ASSALDYNSPLH
>.|TRBV6-2/TRBV6-3
ASLTNTEAF
>.|TRBV12-3/TRBV12-4
ASSLIGSDQPQH
>.|TRBV10-3
AISGGADQETQY
>.|TRBV12-3/TRBV12-4
ASSFTTASYEQY
>.|TRBV3-1
ASSQALEGELF
>TRBD1|TRBV29-1
SVTGAYGYT
>.|TRBV12-3/TRBV12-4
ASKMGTNTGELF
>TRBD1|TRBV25-1
ASSEGQFTLGETQY
>.|TRBV6-5
ASSYTATQETQY
>TRBD2|TRBV20-1
SAVLAGGRNEQY
>TRBD1|TRBV29-1
SARDRPWYEQY
>TRBD1|TRBV7-6
ASSSGTGLETQY
>.|TRBV13
ASSLRGTIEETQY